The 14 T cell receptor beta chains presented below share a single source sample, sequenced in a study of shared clonotypes between healthy human individuals. Clones were sequenced by immunoSEQ multiplex PCR, and TCRdb holds only the in-frame ones, with some missing. Seen here are millions of clones, about 95% observed once, and the top ten hold approximately 1.2%. CD45RO negativity and positive selection for CCR7 defined naive CD8 cells, a population that excluded terminally differentiated effector memory CD45RA+ cells. Source material: naive CD8+ T cells sorted from blood. These receptors came from a man younger than 35 in good health.

The chain uses TRBV5-6 and TRBJ2-3; unclear D gene. CDR1 SGHDT and CDR2 YYEEEE come from the germline V gene. V dropped 1 base and J dropped 6 bases, with 9 bases sitting between them. The CDR3 is 13 residues long. CDR3: CASSLRRVDTQYF. As DNA, the CDR3 is TGTGCCAGCAGCTTGCGTAGGGTGGATACGCAGTATTTT.

The V and J genes are TRBV9 and TRBJ1-4; TRBD1 is a possible D gene (6 bases). This CDR3 comprises 14 residues. Per germline, CDR1 SGDLS and CDR2 YYNGEE. V was trimmed by 4 bases and J by 9 bases, leaving 16 bases between them. CDR3 protein: CASSNRDTDQKLFF. Written as DNA, the CDR3 is TGTGCCAGCAGCAACCGGGACACGGACCAAAAACTGTTTTTT.

The chain is built from TRBV2 and TRBJ2-1; D gene uncertain. The germline gives CDR1 SNHLY, CDR2 FYNNEI. Between the trimmed V and J ends, which lost 8 bases and 2 bases, there was a span of 7 bases. This CDR3 has 12 amino acids. The CDR3 region has the DNA TGTGCCAGCCAACAGACCTACAATGAGCAGTTCTTC. Its translation: CASQQTYNEQFF.

The chain carries TRBV27 and TRBJ1-1; perhaps TRBD1 as D (5 bases). The CDR3 sequence is 15 residues long. Per germline, CDR1 MNHEY and CDR2 SMNVEV (reference sequence). Trimming left V 2 bases short and J 1 base short, with 11 bases between. CDR3 sequence (DNA): TGTGCCAGCAGTTTAGCGTGGGACGAGAACACTGAAGCTTTCTTT. Its translation is CASSLAWDENTEAFF.

This clone was counted between two and nine times. Additional DNA sequences in this sample encode the identical CDR3. V gene TRBV30 combines with J gene TRBJ1-2; 9 bases line up with TRBD1. Losses at the gene ends were 3 bases for V and 6 bases for J; bases not matched to a gene: 2. This CDR3 spans 12 amino acids. Germline-derived CDR1 and CDR2 are GTSNPN and SVGIG (reference sequence). The CDR3 DNA follows: TGTGCCTGGAGCGGGACAGGGCATGGCTACACCTTC. This codes for CAWSGTGHGYTF.

CDR3 sequence (DNA): TGCGCCAGCAGTCAATCGTCAGGGGGCTATCAGCCCCAGCATTTT. It is translated as CASSQSSGGYQPQHF. The chain combines TRBV23-1 with TRBJ1-5, with TRBD1 matching 8 bases. TRBV23-1 is placed among ORFs of uncertain function. The ends lost 0 bases at V and 5 bases at J; junction bases unmatched: 3. The CDR3 runs to 15 residues.

This sequence joins TRBV7-2 and TRBJ1-2, with D possibly TRBD1 on 5 matching bases. Germline-derived CDR1 and CDR2 are SGHTA and FQGNSA. The CDR3 has 15 residues. V gave up 1 base and J gave up 7 bases, with 16 bases separating them. DNA for the CDR3: TGTGCCAGCAGCTTAGTAGGTGTGGGGGACGGTGGCTACACCTTC. Its translation: CASSLVGVGDGGYTF.

The chain links TRBV5-6 to TRBJ1-2; D not certain. Germline CDR1 is SGHDT and CDR2 is YYEEEE. V lost 1 base to trimming and J lost 4 bases, with 14 bases between them. The CDR3 consists of 15 residues. CDR3 DNA: TGTGCCAGCAGCTTGTGGCAAGACGCGACCTATGGCTACACCTTC. The encoded protein is CASSLWQDATYGYTF. The full variable domain, with the rest looked up from reference TRBV5-6 and TRBJ1-2, is DAGVTQSPTHLIKTRGQQVTLRCSPKSGHDTVSWYQQALGQGPQFIFQYYEEEERQRGNFPDRFSGHQFPNYSSELNVNALLLGDSALYLCASSLWQDATYGYTFGSGTRLTVV.

This chain joins TRBV6-6 and TRBJ2-2; TRBD2 is a possible D gene (6 bases). The germline V and J ends were trimmed by 6 bases and 6 bases, with 11 bases remaining between them. The CDR3 runs 13 residues. Germline V gives CDR1 MNHNY, CDR2 SVGAGI (reference sequence). CDR3 residues: CASSLGGPGELFF. CDR3 bases: TGTGCCAGCAGCCTCGGAGGGCCCGGGGAGCTGTTTTTT.

The CDR3 nucleotides are TGTGCCTGGAGTAACGGTAGGACATACGAGCAGTACTTC. Amino acids: CAWSNGRTYEQYF. V gene TRBV30 combines with J gene TRBJ2-7; D possibly corresponds to TRBD1 (5 bases). Per germline, CDR1 GTSNPN and CDR2 SVGIG (reference sequence). Trimming shortened V by 2 bases and J by 4 bases, and 12 bases separated the two germline ends. This CDR3 region has 13 residues.

The V and J genes are TRBV13 and TRBJ1-1; D remains ambiguous. Germline V gene data show CDR1 as PRHDT and CDR2 as FYEKMQ (reference sequence). This CDR3 has 13 residues. The V end lost 1 base, the J end lost 4 bases, and 7 bases lay between the germline ends. CDR3 coding DNA: TGTGCCAGCAGCTTAGACTCGGGCACTGAAGCTTTCTTT. Translated, it gives CASSLDSGTEAFF.

This clone has a single count. The gene calls are TRBV10-2 and TRBJ2-1; D is possibly TRBD2 (6 bases). The CDR3 length is 16 residues. In germline, CDR1 is WSHSY, CDR2 SAAADI. Deletions cut 3 bases from V and 6 bases from J, with 18 bases between. The CDR3: CASSDRLEGRGNEQFF. CDR3 DNA: TGCGCCAGCAGTGACCGACTAGAGGGGCGTGGCAATGAGCAGTTCTTC.

The J gene is TRBJ1-3, the V gene TRBV27, with no clear D. V was cut by 7 bases and J by 2 bases, with 15 bases left in between. The CDR3 sequence is 15 residues long. Germline V gene sequence: CDR1 MNHEY, CDR2 SMNVEV (reference sequence). In DNA, the CDR3 is TGTGCCAGCACCACGCGAAGGGATCCTGGAAACACCATATATTTT. This encodes CASTTRRDPGNTIYF.

The V gene is TRBV27, the J gene TRBJ1-6, with a weak D call TRBD1 (5 bases). V shed 10 bases and J shed 6 bases, with 16 bases lying between them. The germline V gene has CDR1 MNHEY and CDR2 SMNVEV (reference sequence). The CDR3 spans 14 residues. The CDR3 spells CATTVGGGNSPLHF. CDR3 coding DNA: TGTGCCACCACGGTCGGGGGTGGTAATTCACCCCTCCACTTT.